In its sample, the clone carrying this T cell receptor (beta chain) was seen a few times. As yet, its antigen is unknown. The PCR used 60 Vbeta and 13 Jbeta primers. This table comes from immunoSEQ multiplex PCR, and its TCRdb copy is limited to in-frame clones, with some not included. The sample holds some 110,000 clones, roughly 66% seen once. This entry belongs to a study of cytomegalovirus exposure and HLA in healthy donors. Study-wide findings and caveats: The authors assumed roughly uniform sequencing depth across donors for presence/absence analyses. Per published reports, the classifier diagnosed cytomegalovirus status with high specificity and sensitivity. The CMV antigen specificity of a few CMV-associated chains was confirmed through in vitro analysis. Earlier analysis found most TCR beta V segments productive about 90% or about 30% of the time.

The germline CDR1 and CDR2 sequences are LNHDA and SQIVND (reference sequence). The V gene end was trimmed by 7 bases and the J gene end by 1 base; junction bases not matched to a gene: 12. The CDR3 covers 17 residues. This sequence joins TRBV19 and TRBJ1-5, with TRBD1 matching 8 bases. The sample comprised PBMCs. This clonotype was sampled from a young man in good health and CMV-seronegative. The CDR3 loop is CASNLEQGVGSNQPQHF. The DNA for the CDR3 is TGTGCCAGTAACCTGGAACAGGGGGTTGGAAGCAATCAGCCCCAGCATTTT. The whole variable domain, remainder taken from reference TRBV19 and TRBJ1-5, is DGGITQSPKYLFRKEGQNVTLSCEQNLNHDAMYWYRQDPGQGLRLIYYSQIVNDFQKGDIAEGYSVSREKKESFPLTVTSAQKNPTAFYLCASNLEQGVGSNQPQHFGDGTRLSIL.